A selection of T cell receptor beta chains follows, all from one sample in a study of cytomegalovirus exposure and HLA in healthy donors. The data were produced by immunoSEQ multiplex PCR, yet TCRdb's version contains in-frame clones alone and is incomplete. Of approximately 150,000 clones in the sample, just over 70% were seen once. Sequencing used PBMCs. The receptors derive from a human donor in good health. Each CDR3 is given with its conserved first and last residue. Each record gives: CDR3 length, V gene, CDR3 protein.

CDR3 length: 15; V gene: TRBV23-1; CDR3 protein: CASPPAWGVVYEQYF
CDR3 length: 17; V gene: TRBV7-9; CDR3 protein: CASSLTQISSSGNTIYF
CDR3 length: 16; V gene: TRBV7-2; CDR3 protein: CASSPRPGQGYSPLHF
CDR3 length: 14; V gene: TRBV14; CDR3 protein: CASSRGLNQETQYF
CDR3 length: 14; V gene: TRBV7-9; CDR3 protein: CASSFSLADNEQFF
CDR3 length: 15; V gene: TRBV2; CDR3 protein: CASSVGSTRVETQYF
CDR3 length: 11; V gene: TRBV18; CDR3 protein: CASFNEGVGYF
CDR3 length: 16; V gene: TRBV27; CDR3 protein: CASSPDRERGENEQFF
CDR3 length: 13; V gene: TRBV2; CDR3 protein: CATKTGTNQPQHF
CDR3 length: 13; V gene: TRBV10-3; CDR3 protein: CASQTGRNYEQYF
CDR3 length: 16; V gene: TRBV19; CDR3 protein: CASIITEGTSNQPQHF
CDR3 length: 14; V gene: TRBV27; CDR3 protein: CASSLYGANQPQHF
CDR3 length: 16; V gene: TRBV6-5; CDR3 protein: CASSYRLTGMNTEAFF
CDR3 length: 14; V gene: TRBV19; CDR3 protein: CASSIGGSPPPQHF
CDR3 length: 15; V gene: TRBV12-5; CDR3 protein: CASGLAGDGATEAFF
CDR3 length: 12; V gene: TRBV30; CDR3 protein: CAWSVQGEKLFF
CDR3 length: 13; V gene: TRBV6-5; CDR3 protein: CASSYSRVREQYF
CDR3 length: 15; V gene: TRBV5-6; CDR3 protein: CASTPGGQGQETQYF
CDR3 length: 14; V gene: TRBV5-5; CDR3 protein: CASSSTRDTMYYTF
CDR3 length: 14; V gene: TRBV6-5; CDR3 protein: CASSGGQGMGEQYF
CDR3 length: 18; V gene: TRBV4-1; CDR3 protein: CASSQEISRGVSSYEQYF
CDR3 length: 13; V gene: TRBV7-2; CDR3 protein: CASSLEGWGTQYF
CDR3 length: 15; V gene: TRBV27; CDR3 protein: CASRTEIMTNTEAFF
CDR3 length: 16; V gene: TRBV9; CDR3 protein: CASSVGFGAWDTEAFF
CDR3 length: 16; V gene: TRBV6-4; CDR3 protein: CASRGGAGDVENGYTF
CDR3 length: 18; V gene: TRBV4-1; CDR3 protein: CASSQDWGTSGGPYEQYF
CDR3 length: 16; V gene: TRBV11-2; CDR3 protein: CASSLDGVRMNTEAFF
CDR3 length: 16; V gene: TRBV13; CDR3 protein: CASSLGGGPGTDTQYF